This TCR beta chain was captured in a study of tumor-infiltrating lymphocytes in primary liver carcinoma. The wider study: The number of productive TCRbeta reads per sample ranged from roughly 3.65 to 7.13 million and was similar across tissue types. Overall study results and limits: Tumor samples exhibited a significantly greater top-250-clone fraction than blood samples (p = 0.039).

The authors took blood RNA from unsorted whole blood and also extracted germline DNA. Researchers reported drawing four milliliters of peripheral blood before surgery. A constant-region primer served to make TCR beta cDNA from roughly 460 ng total RNA. ARM-PCR, slightly modified, supplied the TCR beta libraries through three nested multiplex PCR rounds. Primers for the first two PCR rounds were TRBV1-TRBV30 forward primers and a C-beta reverse primer (about 9 cycles per round). TCRdb ran MiXCR on the multiplex PCR reads and lists one entry per CDR3 protein. The sample carries 310,000 or so distinct CDR3 sequences, around three fifths recorded once. A word on this clonotype: Its cognate antigen is unknown. One junction end disagrees with the germline gene, perhaps due to a read error.

This CDR3 has 16 amino acids. Per the germline V gene, CDR1 is SGHAT and CDR2 is FQNNGV. Sequencing was done on a sample of peripheral blood. The chain has TRBV11-2 and TRBJ2-5, with 8 bases that match TRBD1. The clonotype was recovered from a man aged 40-55 years with primary liver carcinoma and hepatitis B virus infection. The CDR3 coding sequence is TGTGCCAGCAGCTTATCGGACAGGGAGATTTCAGAGACCCAGTGCTTC. Protein sequence: CASSLSDREISETQCF.